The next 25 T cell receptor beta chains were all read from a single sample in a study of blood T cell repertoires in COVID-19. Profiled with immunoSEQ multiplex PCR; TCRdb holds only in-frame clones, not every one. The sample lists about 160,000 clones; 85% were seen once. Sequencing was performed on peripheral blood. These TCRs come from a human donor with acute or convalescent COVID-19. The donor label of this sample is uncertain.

The DNA of the CDR3 is TGTGCCAGCAGCTTATCTCTGGGACAGGGGAGCTCCTATAATTCACCCCTCCACTTT. This encodes CASSLSLGQGSSYNSPLHF. V gene TRBV11-2 combines with J gene TRBJ1-6; 10 nucleotides align to TRBD1. The CDR3 has 19 residues. Germline V gene lookup returns CDR1 SGHAT and CDR2 FQNNGV. V dropped 2 bases and J dropped 0; count of bases not matched to a gene: 7.

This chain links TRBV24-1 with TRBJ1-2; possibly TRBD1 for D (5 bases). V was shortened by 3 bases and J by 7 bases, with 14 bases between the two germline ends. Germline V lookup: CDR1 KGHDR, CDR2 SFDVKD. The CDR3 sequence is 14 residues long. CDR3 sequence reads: CATSDETDSAGYTF. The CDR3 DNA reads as TGTGCCACCAGTGATGAAACCGACAGCGCTGGCTACACCTTC.

The CDR3 DNA is TGTGCCACCCTCGGGACAGGGGTATCCTACGAGCAGTACTTC. The encoded protein is CATLGTGVSYEQYF. The rearrangement joins TRBV6-5 to TRBJ2-7; 10 bases agree with TRBD1. V was clipped by 10 bases and J by 1 base; unmatched bases: 7. CDR1 is MNHEY, CDR2 SVGAGI, per germline. The CDR3 consists of 14 residues.

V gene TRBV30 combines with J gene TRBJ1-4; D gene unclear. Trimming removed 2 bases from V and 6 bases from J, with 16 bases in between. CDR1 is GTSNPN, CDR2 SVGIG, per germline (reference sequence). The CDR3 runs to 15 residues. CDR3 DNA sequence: TGTGCCTGGAGTCTTTCCTCAGTCGGGGATGAAAAACTGTTTTTT. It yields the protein CAWSLSSVGDEKLFF.

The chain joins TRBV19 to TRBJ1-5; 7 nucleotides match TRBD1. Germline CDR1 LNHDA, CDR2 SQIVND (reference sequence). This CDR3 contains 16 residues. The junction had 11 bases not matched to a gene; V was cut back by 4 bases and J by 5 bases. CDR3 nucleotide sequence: TGTGCCAGTAGTACAGGTGTGGGACAGATTTATCAGCCCCAGCATTTT. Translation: CASSTGVGQIYQPQHF.

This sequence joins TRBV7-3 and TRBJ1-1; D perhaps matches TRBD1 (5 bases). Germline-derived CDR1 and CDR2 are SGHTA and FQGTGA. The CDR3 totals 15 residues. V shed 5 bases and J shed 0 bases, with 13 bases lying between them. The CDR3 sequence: CASSPNGGVNTEAFF. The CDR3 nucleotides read TGTGCCAGCAGCCCCAATGGGGGGGTGAACACTGAAGCTTTCTTT.

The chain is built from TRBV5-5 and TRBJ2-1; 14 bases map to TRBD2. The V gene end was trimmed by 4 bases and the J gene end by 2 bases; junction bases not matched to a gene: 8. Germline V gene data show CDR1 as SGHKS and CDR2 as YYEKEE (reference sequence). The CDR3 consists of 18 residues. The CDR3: CASSLGTSGGLPYNEQFF. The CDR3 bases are TGTGCCAGCAGCCTTGGGACTAGCGGGGGCCTCCCCTACAATGAGCAGTTCTTC.

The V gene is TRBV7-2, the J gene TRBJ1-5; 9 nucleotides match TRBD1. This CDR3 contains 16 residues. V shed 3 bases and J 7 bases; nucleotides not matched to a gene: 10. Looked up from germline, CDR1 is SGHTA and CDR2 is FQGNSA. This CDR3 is CASSLQSGTGRQPQHF. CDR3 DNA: TGTGCCAGCAGCTTGCAATCAGGGACAGGGAGACAGCCCCAGCATTTT. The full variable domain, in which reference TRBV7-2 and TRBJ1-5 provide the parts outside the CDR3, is GAGVSQSPSNKVTEKGKDVELRCDPISGHTALYWYRQSLGQGLEFLIYFQGNSAPDKSGLPSDRFSAERTGGSVSTLTIQRTQQEDSAVYLCASSLQSGTGRQPQHFGDGTRLSIL.

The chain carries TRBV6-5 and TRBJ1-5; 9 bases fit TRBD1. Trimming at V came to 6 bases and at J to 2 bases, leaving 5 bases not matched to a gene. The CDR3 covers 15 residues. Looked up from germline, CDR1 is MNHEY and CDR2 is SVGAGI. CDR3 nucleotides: TGTGCCAGCAGAGGAACAGGGGGCGGCAATCAGCCCCAGCATTTT. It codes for CASRGTGGGNQPQHF.

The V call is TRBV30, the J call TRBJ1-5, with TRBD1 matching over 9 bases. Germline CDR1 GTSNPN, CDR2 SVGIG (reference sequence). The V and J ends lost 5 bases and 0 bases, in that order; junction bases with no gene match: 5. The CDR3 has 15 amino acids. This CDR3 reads CAWGLGQGSNQPQHF. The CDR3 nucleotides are TGTGCCTGGGGACTGGGACAGGGTAGCAATCAGCCCCAGCATTTT.

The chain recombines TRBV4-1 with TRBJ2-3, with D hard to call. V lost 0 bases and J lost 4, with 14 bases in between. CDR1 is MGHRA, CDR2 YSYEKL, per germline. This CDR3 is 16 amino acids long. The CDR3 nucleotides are TGCGCCAGCAGCCAAGATCGACCCCCCAGCGCAGATACGCAGTATTTT. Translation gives CASSQDRPPSADTQYF.

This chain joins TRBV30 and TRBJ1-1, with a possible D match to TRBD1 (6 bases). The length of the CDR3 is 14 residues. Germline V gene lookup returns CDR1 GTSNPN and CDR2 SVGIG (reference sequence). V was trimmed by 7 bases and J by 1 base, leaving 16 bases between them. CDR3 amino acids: CALTPTGTNTEAFF. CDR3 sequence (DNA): TGTGCCTTAACCCCGACAGGTACGAACACTGAAGCTTTCTTT. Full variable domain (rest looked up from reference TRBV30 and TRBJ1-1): SQTIHQWPATLVQPVGSPLSLECTVEGTSNPNLYWYRQAAGRGLQLLFYSVGIGQISSEVPQNLSASRPQDRQFILSSKKLLLSDSGFYLCALTPTGTNTEAFFGQGTRLTVV.

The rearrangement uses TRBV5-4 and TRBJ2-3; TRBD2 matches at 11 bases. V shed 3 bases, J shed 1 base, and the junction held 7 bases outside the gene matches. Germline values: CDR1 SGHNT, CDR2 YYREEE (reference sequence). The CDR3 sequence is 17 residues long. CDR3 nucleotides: TGTGCCAGCAGCTGGGGTCTAGCGGGGGGACGCACAGATACGCAGTATTTT. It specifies CASSWGLAGGRTDTQYF.

DNA for the CDR3: TGTGCCAGCAGTGGTGCGGGGGGGCAGGTCAATGAGCAGTTCTTC. It specifies CASSGAGGQVNEQFF. The chain combines TRBV28 with TRBJ2-1; 9 bases are shared with TRBD2. Trimming cost V 5 bases and J 6 bases; bases outside gene matches: 8. Germline CDR1 is MDHEN and CDR2 is SYDVKM. The CDR3 runs to 15 residues.

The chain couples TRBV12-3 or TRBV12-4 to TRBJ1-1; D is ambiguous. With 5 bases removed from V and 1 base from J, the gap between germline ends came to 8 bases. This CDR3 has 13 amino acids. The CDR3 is CASSPIRNTEAFF. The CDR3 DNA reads TGTGCCAGCAGTCCCATCAGGAACACTGAAGCTTTCTTT.

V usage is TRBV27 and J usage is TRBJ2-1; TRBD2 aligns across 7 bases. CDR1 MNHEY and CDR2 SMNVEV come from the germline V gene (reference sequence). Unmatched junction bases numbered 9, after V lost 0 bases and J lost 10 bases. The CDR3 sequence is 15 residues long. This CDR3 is CASSLSGGWGREQFF. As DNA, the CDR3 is TGTGCCAGCAGTTTATCGGGGGGGTGGGGCCGAGAGCAGTTCTTC.

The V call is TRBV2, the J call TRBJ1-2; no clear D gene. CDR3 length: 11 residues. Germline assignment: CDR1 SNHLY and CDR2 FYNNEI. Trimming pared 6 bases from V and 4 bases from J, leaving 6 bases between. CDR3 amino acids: CASRQLYGYTF. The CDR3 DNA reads TGTGCCAGCAGGCAACTCTATGGCTACACCTTC.

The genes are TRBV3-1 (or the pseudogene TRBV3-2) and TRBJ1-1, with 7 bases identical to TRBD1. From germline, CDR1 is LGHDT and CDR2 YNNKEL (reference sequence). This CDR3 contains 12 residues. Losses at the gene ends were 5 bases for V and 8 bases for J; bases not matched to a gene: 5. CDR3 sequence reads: CASSSGQQEAFF. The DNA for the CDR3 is TGTGCCAGCAGCTCGGGACAGCAAGAAGCTTTCTTT.

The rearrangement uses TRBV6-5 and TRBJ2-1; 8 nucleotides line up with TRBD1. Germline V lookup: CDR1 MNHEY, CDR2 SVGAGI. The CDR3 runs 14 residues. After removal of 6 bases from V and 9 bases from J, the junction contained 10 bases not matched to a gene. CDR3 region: CASSTTSGGVEQFF. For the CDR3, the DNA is TGTGCCAGCAGCACTACGTCAGGGGGCGTTGAGCAGTTCTTC.

The DNA of the CDR3 is TGTGCCAGCAGCTTGCGTAAGATCAGGAACACTGAAGCTTTCTTT. This translates into CASSLRKIRNTEAFF. This chain joins TRBV5-6 and TRBJ1-1; no definite D call. Trimming stripped 1 base from V and 1 base from J, with 11 bases between. The CDR3 length is 15 residues. Germline V CDR1 and CDR2: SGHDT, YYEEEE.

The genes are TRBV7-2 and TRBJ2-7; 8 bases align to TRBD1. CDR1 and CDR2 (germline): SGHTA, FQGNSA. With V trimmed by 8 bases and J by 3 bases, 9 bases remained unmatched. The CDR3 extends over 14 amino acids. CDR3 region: CASGGTGSFYEQYF. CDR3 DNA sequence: TGTGCCAGCGGCGGGACAGGATCCTTCTACGAGCAGTACTTC. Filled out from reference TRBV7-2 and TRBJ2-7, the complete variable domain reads GAGVSQSPSNKVTEKGKDVELRCDPISGHTALYWYRQSLGQGLEFLIYFQGNSAPDKSGLPSDRFSAERTGGSVSTLTIQRTQQEDSAVYLCASGGTGSFYEQYFGPGTRLTVT.

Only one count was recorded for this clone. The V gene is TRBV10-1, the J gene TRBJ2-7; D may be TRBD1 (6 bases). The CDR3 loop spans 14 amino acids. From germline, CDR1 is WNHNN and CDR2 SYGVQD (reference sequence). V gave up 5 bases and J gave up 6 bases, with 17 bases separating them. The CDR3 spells CASSSGVRSSEQYF. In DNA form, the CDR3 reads TGCGCCAGCAGTTCAGGGGTCAGAAGTAGCGAGCAGTACTTC.

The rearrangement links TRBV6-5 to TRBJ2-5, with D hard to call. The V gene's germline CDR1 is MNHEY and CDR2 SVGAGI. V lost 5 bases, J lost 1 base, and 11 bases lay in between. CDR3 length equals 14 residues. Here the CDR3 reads CASSPPGVQETQYF. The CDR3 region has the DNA TGTGCCAGCAGTCCCCCAGGTGTCCAAGAGACCCAGTACTTC.

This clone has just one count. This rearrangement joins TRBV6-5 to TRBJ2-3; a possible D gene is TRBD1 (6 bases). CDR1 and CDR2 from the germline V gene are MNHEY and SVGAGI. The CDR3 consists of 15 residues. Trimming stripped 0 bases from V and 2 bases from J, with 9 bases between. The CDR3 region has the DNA TGTGCCAGCAGTTACTCCAACAGGGACACAGATACGCAGTATTTT. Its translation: CASSYSNRDTDTQYF.

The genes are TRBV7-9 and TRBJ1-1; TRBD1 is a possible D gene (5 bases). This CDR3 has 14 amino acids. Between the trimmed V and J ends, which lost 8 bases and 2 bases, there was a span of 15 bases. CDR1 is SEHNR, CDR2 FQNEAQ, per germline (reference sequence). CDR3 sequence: CASARTTGNTEAFF. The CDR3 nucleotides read TGTGCCAGCGCCAGAACCACAGGTAACACTGAAGCTTTCTTT.